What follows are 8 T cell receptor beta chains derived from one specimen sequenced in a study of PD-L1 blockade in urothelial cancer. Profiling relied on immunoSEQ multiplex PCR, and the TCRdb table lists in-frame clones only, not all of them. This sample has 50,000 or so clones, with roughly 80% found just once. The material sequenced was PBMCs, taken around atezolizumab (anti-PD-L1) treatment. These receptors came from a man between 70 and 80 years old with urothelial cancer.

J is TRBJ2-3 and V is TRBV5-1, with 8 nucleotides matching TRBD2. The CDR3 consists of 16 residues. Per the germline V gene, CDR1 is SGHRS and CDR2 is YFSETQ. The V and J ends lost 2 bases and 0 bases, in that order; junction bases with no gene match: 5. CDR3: CASSFGSGVSTDTQYF. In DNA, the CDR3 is TGCGCCAGCAGCTTCGGTAGCGGGGTGAGCACAGATACGCAGTATTTT.

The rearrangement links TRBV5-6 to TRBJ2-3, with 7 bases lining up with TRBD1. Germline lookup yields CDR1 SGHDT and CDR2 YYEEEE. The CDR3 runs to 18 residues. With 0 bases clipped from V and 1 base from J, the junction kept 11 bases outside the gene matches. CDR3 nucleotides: TGTGCCAGCAGCTTGGTCTCTTTTACAGGGGAACGCACAGATACGCAGTATTTT. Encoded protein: CASSLVSFTGERTDTQYF.

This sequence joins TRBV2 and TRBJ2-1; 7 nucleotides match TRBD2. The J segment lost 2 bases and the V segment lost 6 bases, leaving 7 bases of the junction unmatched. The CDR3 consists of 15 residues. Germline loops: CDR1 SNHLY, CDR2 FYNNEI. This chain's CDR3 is CASSARSGTYNEQFF. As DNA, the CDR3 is TGTGCCAGCAGCGCCAGGAGCGGGACCTACAATGAGCAGTTCTTC.

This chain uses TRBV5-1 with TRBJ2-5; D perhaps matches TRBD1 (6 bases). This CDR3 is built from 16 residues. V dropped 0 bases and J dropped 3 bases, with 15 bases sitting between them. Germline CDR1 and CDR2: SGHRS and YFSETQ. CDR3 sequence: CASSLGQGIGKETQYF. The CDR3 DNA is TGCGCCAGCAGCTTGGGGCAGGGGATAGGAAAAGAGACCCAGTACTTC.

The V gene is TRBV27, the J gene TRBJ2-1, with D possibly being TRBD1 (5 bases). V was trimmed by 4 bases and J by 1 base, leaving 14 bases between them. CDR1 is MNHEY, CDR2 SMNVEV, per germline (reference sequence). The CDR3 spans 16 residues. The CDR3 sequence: CASSSGQGESYNEQFF. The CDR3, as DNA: TGTGCCAGCAGTTCCGGACAAGGGGAATCCTACAATGAGCAGTTCTTC.

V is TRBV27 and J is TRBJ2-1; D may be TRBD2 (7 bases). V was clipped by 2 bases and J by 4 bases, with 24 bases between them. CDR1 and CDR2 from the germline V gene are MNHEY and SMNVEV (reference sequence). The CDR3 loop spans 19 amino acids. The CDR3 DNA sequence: TGTGCCAGCAGTTTAAAATTTAAAAGAGGGGGGGCAGGTTACAATGAGCAGTTCTTC. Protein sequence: CASSLKFKRGGAGYNEQFF.

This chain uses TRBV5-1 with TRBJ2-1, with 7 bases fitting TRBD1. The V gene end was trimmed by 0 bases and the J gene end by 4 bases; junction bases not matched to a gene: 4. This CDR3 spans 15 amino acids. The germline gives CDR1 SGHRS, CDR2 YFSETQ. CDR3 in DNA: TGCGCCAGCAGCTTGGGGGACAGAGATTACAATGAGCAGTTCTTC. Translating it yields CASSLGDRDYNEQFF.

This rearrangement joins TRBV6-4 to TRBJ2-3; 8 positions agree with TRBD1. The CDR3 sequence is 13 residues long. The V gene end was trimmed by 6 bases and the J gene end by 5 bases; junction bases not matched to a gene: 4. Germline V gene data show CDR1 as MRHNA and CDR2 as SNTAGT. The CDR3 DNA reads TGTGCCAGCAGCACCGACAGGGGAGATACGCAGTATTTT. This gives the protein CASSTDRGDTQYF.